This entry lists 3 T cell receptor beta chains sequenced from one sample in a study of T cell repertoires in cytomegalovirus infection. TCRdb passed the reads through MiXCR, listing each CDR3 protein once. The sample carries over 300,000 distinct CDR3 sequences, roughly 9.5% recorded once. Sequences were obtained from PBMCs. These receptors came from a human donor in good health (CMV status not recorded). Some clones in this sample may be carry-over from other donors' samples.

This clonotype was seen at least ten times. The chain has TRBV27 and TRBJ2-3; 8 nucleotides agree with TRBD2. CDR3 length: 17 amino acids. CDR1 and CDR2 (germline): MNHEY, SMNVEV (reference sequence). Losses at the gene ends were 4 bases for V and 4 bases for J; bases not matched to a gene: 13. The CDR3 DNA is TGTGCCAGCAGTTCCAATAGCGGGGAACCTAACGCAGATACGCAGTATTTT. Residues: CASSSNSGEPNADTQYF.

This clonotype was observed a few times. The rearrangement links TRBV11-2 to TRBJ2-2, with D possibly being TRBD2 (7 bases). Trimming took 7 bases from V and 0 from J, leaving 15 bases between them. Germline CDR1 reads SGHAT; CDR2 reads FQNNGV. The CDR3 covers 16 residues. The CDR3 sequence: CASTRGALANTGELFF. The CDR3 region has the DNA TGTGCCAGCACTCGGGGGGCCCTCGCGAACACCGGGGAGCTGTTTTTT. Full variable domain (remainder filled in from reference TRBV11-2 and TRBJ2-2): EAGVAQSPRYKIIEKRQSVAFWCNPISGHATLYWYQQILGQGPKLLIQFQNNGVVDDSQLPKDRFSAERLKGVDSTLKIQPAKLEDSAVYLCASTRGALANTGELFFGEGSRLTVL.

About this clonotype itself: A junction end diverges from the germline sequence, so it may reflect a read error. The rearrangement joins TRBV7-6 to TRBJ2-7, with TRBD2 matching 10 bases. The CDR3 loop spans 14 amino acids. Germline CDR1 and CDR2: SGHVS and FNYEAQ. The CDR3 reads CANSSSGRAYEQYF. The CDR3 nucleotides read TGTGCCAACAGCTCAAGCGGGAGGGCCTACGAGCAGTACTTC.